The clone carrying this TCR beta chain was picked up a small number of times. Its antigen is as yet unknown. This sample stems from a study of cytomegalovirus exposure and HLA in healthy donors. Study findings and constraints: A further, later analysis showed that HLA-associated TCR beta chains (compared with equally common others) were more clonally expanded. A previous analysis found most TCR beta V segments productive roughly 87% or roughly 30% of the time.

This CDR3 region has 14 residues. Germline trimming cut 4 bases from V and 1 base from J; bases unmatched to any gene: 2. Germline CDR1 SGHTA, CDR2 FQGNSA. With 60 Vbeta and 13 Jbeta primers, the PCR was carried out. Sequencing was performed with immunoSEQ multiplex PCR; in TCRdb, only in-frame clones are kept and a portion is missing. Of 150,000 to 200,000 clones listed, about 81% are singletons. Material: PBMCs. This sequence was found in a woman between 18 and 29 years old in good health and CMV-seronegative. The chain uses TRBV7-2 and TRBJ1-1, with 8 bases matching TRBD1. Here the CDR3 reads CASSWTGRNTEAFF. The DNA for the CDR3 is TGTGCCAGCAGCTGGACAGGGAGGAACACTGAAGCTTTCTTT.